This TCR beta chain was recovered during a study of blood T cells in healthy people across ages. The CDR3 length is 12 residues. Trimming took 6 bases from V and 5 from J, leaving 13 bases between them. Germline V gives CDR1 DFQATT, CDR2 SNEGSKA (reference sequence). Primers used in a second PCR of about 7 to 12 cycles were a sample-barcoded 5' primer and a J-beta primer mix. All samples gave at least 2.5 million CDR3-containing paired-end reads. TCRdb re-called the 5' RACE reads with MiXCR, one entry per CDR3 protein. The sample has some 670,000 distinct CDR3 sequences, over 40% seen once; the top ten hold about 13%. The count of this clonotype is one. PBMCs numbering at least 6 million were isolated per sample. The extraction recovered at least 5.5 micrograms of total RNA per sample.

This receptor was obtained from an elderly woman in good health. Sequencing was done on a sample of blood. The chain recombines TRBV20-1 with TRBJ2-5; the D call may be TRBD1 or TRBD2 (5 bases each). CDR3 amino acids: CSAIHGAETQYF. In nucleotides, the CDR3 is TGCAGTGCCATACACGGGGCGGAGACCCAGTACTTC.